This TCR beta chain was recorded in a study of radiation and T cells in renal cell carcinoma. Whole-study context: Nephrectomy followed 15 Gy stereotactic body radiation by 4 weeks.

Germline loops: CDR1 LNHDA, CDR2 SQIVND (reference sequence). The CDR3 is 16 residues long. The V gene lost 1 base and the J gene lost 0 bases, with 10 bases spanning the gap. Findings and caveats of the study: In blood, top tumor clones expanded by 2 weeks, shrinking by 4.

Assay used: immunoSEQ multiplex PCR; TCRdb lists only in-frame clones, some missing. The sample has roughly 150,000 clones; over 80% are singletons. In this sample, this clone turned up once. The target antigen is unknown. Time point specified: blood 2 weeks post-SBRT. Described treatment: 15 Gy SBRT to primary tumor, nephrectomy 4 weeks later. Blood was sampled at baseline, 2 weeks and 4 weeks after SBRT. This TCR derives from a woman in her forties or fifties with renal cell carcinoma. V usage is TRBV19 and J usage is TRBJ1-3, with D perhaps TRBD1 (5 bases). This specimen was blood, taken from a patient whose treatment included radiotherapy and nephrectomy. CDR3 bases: TGTGCCAGTAGTATAGTCGACAGACACTCTGGAAACACCATATATTTT. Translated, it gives CASSIVDRHSGNTIYF.